Sequencing of this T cell receptor (beta chain) was carried out in a study of cytomegalovirus exposure and HLA in healthy donors. The study, taken as a whole, reports: A later analysis showed that HLA-associated TCR beta chains had undergone more clonal expansion than equally common others. Later analysis reportedly placed an Asian-associated ancestry cluster below the roughly 630-donor mean in N-insertions. Reportedly, HLA-A and HLA-B alleles of most subjects were accurately predicted from TCR beta.

Concerning this clone itself: Antigen specificity is unknown.

V was cut by 2 bases and J by 5 bases, with 12 bases left in between. Germline assignment: CDR1 MDHEN and CDR2 SYDVKM. This CDR3 is built from 15 residues. Healthy bone marrow donors made up the donors. PCR amplification relied on 60 Vbeta primers (plus 13 Jbeta primers). Profiling relied on immunoSEQ multiplex PCR, and the TCRdb table lists in-frame clones only, not all of them. This table has over 150,000 clones, 75% appearing once. The origin of this receptor is a man younger than 30 in good health and CMV-seronegative. This chain connects TRBV28 to TRBJ2-2, with a possible D match to TRBD2 (7 bases). The material sequenced was PBMCs. The CDR3 coding sequence is TGTGCCAGCAGTTTAGGGGGGGCCTATACCGGGGAGCTGTTTTTT. It encodes CASSLGGAYTGELFF.